This T cell receptor beta chain was retrieved from a study of cytomegalovirus exposure and HLA in healthy donors. CDR1 and CDR2 (germline): MGHRA, YSYEKL. The CDR3 consists of 14 residues. The V segment lost 6 bases and the J segment 3 bases; nucleotides outside the gene matches: 6. Note on this clone: Antigen: not known.

Primers: 60 Vbeta forward and 13 Jbeta reverse. The data were produced by immunoSEQ multiplex PCR, yet TCRdb's version contains in-frame clones alone and is incomplete. The sample yields about 180,000 clones, around 80% seen once. The study, taken as a whole, reports: It is likely that the observed cluster of highly shared sequence variants was a sequencing artifact.

The source material was PBMCs. This chain joins TRBV4-1 and TRBJ2-3; 7 bases line up with TRBD1. The receptor was isolated from a woman aged 50 to 65 in good health and CMV-seropositive. The DNA of the CDR3 is TGCGCCAGCAGGACAGGGCTTAAAACAGATACGCAGTATTTT. Its protein product is CASRTGLKTDTQYF.